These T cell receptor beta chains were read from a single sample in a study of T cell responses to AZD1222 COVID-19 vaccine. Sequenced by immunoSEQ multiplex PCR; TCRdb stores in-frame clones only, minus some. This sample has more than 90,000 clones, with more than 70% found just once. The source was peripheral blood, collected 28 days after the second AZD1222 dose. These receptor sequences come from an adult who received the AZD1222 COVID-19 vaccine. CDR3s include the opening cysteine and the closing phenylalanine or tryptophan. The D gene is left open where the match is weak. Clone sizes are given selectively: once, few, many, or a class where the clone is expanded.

CDR3 DNA: TGTGCCAGCGGACAGGGAGGGGTCACAAACATTCAGTACTTC
CDR3 protein: CASGQGGVTNIQYF
V gene: TRBV21-1
clone size: once
D gene: .
J gene: TRBJ2-4

CDR3 DNA: TGTGCCAGCAGTGAGGGAGATGCCTACGAGCAGTACTTC
CDR3 protein: CASSEGDAYEQYF
V gene: TRBV6-4
clone size: .
D gene: .
J gene: TRBJ2-7

CDR3 DNA: TGTGCCAGCAGTTACAGACAGGGCGGGGTTGAAAAACTGTTTTTT
CDR3 protein: CASSYRQGGVEKLFF
V gene: TRBV27
clone size: .
D gene: TRBD1
J gene: TRBJ1-4

CDR3 DNA: TGTGCCAGCAGTTTTTACGGCGAAGCCGGGGAGCTGTTTTTT
CDR3 protein: CASSFYGEAGELFF
V gene: TRBV28
clone size: .
D gene: .
J gene: TRBJ2-2

CDR3 DNA: TGTGCCAGCAGCGTAGCCTTAACTGGGGCCAACGTCCTGACTTTC
CDR3 protein: CASSVALTGANVLTF
V gene: TRBV9
clone size: .
D gene: .
J gene: TRBJ2-6

CDR3 DNA: TGTGCCAGTCAGGCTCCGGGAGGGAATGGCTACACCTTC
CDR3 protein: CASQAPGGNGYTF
V gene: TRBV28
clone size: .
D gene: .
J gene: TRBJ1-2

CDR3 DNA: TGTGCCAGCAGCTTAAAGGACAGGGGTAACGAGCAGTACTTC
CDR3 protein: CASSLKDRGNEQYF
V gene: TRBV7-9
clone size: .
D gene: TRBD1
J gene: TRBJ2-7

CDR3 DNA: TGTGCCAGCAGTTTATACCCGAACACTGAAGCTTTCTTT
CDR3 protein: CASSLYPNTEAFF
V gene: TRBV12-3/TRBV12-4
clone size: .
D gene: .
J gene: TRBJ1-1

CDR3 DNA: TGTGCCAGCAGCAAGAACGGGGGTAGCGACGAGCAGTACTTC
CDR3 protein: CASSKNGGSDEQYF
V gene: TRBV5-4
clone size: .
D gene: .
J gene: TRBJ2-7

CDR3 DNA: TGTGCCACCAGCGCGGGGGCGGGCACTGAAGCTTTCTTT
CDR3 protein: CATSAGAGTEAFF
V gene: TRBV24-1
clone size: .
D gene: .
J gene: TRBJ1-1

CDR3 DNA: TGCGCCAGCAGTTCGGACAGGGGATCGCGAGGCTTTGGAAACACCATATATTTT
CDR3 protein: CASSSDRGSRGFGNTIYF
V gene: TRBV10-2
clone size: once
D gene: TRBD1
J gene: TRBJ1-3